These 27 T cell receptor beta chains share one sample of origin, sequenced in a study of OX40 agonist ivuxolimab in advanced cancers. Data came from immunoSEQ multiplex PCR; TCRdb stores just in-frame clones and leaves some out. The sample contains about 58,000 clones, about nine tenths of which appear only once. Sequencing was performed on CD4+ or CD8+ T cells sorted from blood, taken in a trial of the OX40 agonist ivuxolimab. Source of these receptors: an adult with an advanced solid tumor such as melanoma, head and neck, liver or kidney cancer.

V and J are TRBV7-9 and TRBJ2-1; D remains ambiguous. CDR1 SEHNR and CDR2 FQNEAQ come from the germline V gene (reference sequence). The CDR3 is 14 residues long. V was trimmed by 2 bases and J by 5 bases, leaving 10 bases between them. CDR3 in DNA: TGTGCCAGCAGCTTACCCCCTCGGGACAATGAGCAGTTCTTC. It encodes CASSLPPRDNEQFF.

This chain joins TRBV7-2 and TRBJ2-3, with 9 bases fitting TRBD2. This CDR3 comprises 17 residues. Per the germline V gene, CDR1 is SGHTA and CDR2 is FQGNSA. Trimming removed 5 bases from V and 3 bases from J; junction bases left unmatched: 12. DNA of the CDR3: TGTGCCAGCAGCCCCGAAGTGGGCGGGAGGGGAACAGATACGCAGTATTTT. The encoded protein is CASSPEVGGRGTDTQYF.

Only a few counts were recorded for this clone. The rearrangement joins TRBV7-3 to TRBJ2-7; 10 bases fit TRBD2. From germline, CDR1 is SGHTA and CDR2 FQGTGA. V lost 1 base, J lost 3 bases, and 6 bases stayed unmatched. The CDR3 sequence is 16 residues long. CDR3 nucleotides: TGTGCCAGCAGCTTAAATCCGCTAGCGGGAGACTACGAGCAGTACTTC. Its protein is CASSLNPLAGDYEQYF.

The J gene is TRBJ2-5, the V gene TRBV6-5, with D possibly being TRBD2 (6 bases). The CDR3 is 15 amino acids. CDR1 and CDR2 (germline): MNHEY, SVGAGI. Trimming left V 1 base short and J 1 base short, with 10 bases between. The CDR3 is CASSYFGGLQETQYF. CDR3 bases: TGTGCCAGCAGTTACTTTGGGGGACTCCAAGAGACCCAGTACTTC.

The V and J genes are TRBV7-9 and TRBJ2-2; D remains unclear. CDR3 length equals 14 residues. Germline loops: CDR1 SEHNR, CDR2 FQNEAQ (reference sequence). V was pared by 5 bases and J by 2 bases, with 9 bases between. CDR3 in amino acids: CASSPNINTGELFF. The CDR3 DNA reads as TGTGCCAGCAGCCCCAATATCAACACCGGGGAGCTGTTTTTT. Filled out from reference TRBV7-9 and TRBJ2-2, the complete variable domain reads DTGVSQNPRHKITKRGQNVTFRCDPISEHNRLYWYRQTLGQGPEFLTYFQNEAQLEKSRLLSDRFSAERPKGSFSTLEIQRTEQGDSAMYLCASSPNINTGELFFGEGSRLTVL.

The gene calls are TRBV11-2 and TRBJ1-2, with 7 bases identical to TRBD1. The V and J ends lost 5 bases and 8 bases, in that order; junction bases with no gene match: 17. The CDR3 length is 16 residues. The germline V gene encodes CDR1 SGHAT and CDR2 FQNNGV. DNA of the CDR3: TGTGCCAGCAGCCTATACGCATCCGCGACAGGGCTCGGCTACACCTTC. Translated, it gives CASSLYASATGLGYTF. Combining the CDR3 with reference TRBV11-2 and TRBJ1-2 gives the whole variable domain EAGVAQSPRYKIIEKRQSVAFWCNPISGHATLYWYQQILGQGPKLLIQFQNNGVVDDSQLPKDRFSAERLKGVDSTLKIQPAKLEDSAVYLCASSLYASATGLGYTFGSGTRLTVV.

The gene calls are TRBV9 and TRBJ1-4; D not resolved. This CDR3 contains 15 residues. V was cut by 0 bases and J by 4 bases, with 10 bases left in between. Germline CDR1 and CDR2: SGDLS and YYNGEE. CDR3 loop: CASSVDGKDNEKLFF. The DNA of the CDR3 is TGTGCCAGCAGCGTAGACGGGAAGGATAATGAAAAACTGTTTTTT.

With respect to this clone: The same CDR3 is also encoded by other DNA sequences in this sample. The rearrangement uses TRBV11-3 and TRBJ2-7, with D uncertain. V was shortened by 5 bases and J by 1 base, with 9 bases between the two germline ends. The germline V gene has CDR1 SGHNT and CDR2 YENEEA. The CDR3 has 13 amino acids. The CDR3 region is CASSLGGSYEQYF. DNA for the CDR3: TGTGCCAGCAGCCTGGGTGGGTCCTACGAGCAGTACTTC.

V gene TRBV7-9 combines with J gene TRBJ2-3, with 7 nucleotides matching TRBD2. Germline loops: CDR1 SEHNR, CDR2 FQNEAQ (reference sequence). This CDR3 contains 14 residues. The trim removed 3 bases at V and 1 base at J, leaving 1 base unmatched. The CDR3 loop reads CASSFGGGTDTQYF. The CDR3 DNA reads TGTGCCAGCAGCTTTGGGGGGGGCACAGATACGCAGTATTTT.

V is TRBV2 and J is TRBJ2-1; 16 nucleotides match TRBD2. In germline, CDR1 is SNHLY, CDR2 FYNNEI. Trimming removed 4 bases from V and 5 bases from J; junction bases left unmatched: 5. The CDR3 is 17 residues long. The CDR3 protein is CASSAGLAGGPDNEQFF. The CDR3 bases are TGTGCCAGCAGTGCGGGACTAGCGGGAGGGCCTGACAATGAGCAGTTCTTC.

The chain links TRBV27 to TRBJ2-7, with unresolved D. CDR1 and CDR2 from the germline V gene are MNHEY and SMNVEV (reference sequence). This CDR3 is 13 amino acids long. V lost 3 bases and J lost 2, with 8 bases in between. The CDR3 DNA is TGTGCCAGCAGTTTTAAGAATACCTACGAGCAGTACTTC. Protein sequence: CASSFKNTYEQYF.

The chain joins TRBV5-4 to TRBJ1-2; D is possibly TRBD1 (6 bases). CDR1 is SGHNT and CDR2 is YYREEE in the germline V gene (reference sequence). The ends were cut back, 0 bases at V and 6 bases at J, with 18 bases in the middle. The CDR3 has 16 residues. This CDR3 is CASSLALEGDLNGYTF. The CDR3 nucleotides are TGTGCCAGCAGCTTGGCCCTAGAGGGGGACTTAAATGGCTACACCTTC.

This rearrangement joins TRBV9 to TRBJ1-2; D unclear. Germline CDR1 reads SGDLS; CDR2 reads YYNGEE. Deletions cut 6 bases from V and 0 bases from J, with 9 bases between. The CDR3 has 13 residues. Written as DNA, the CDR3 is TGTGCCAGCACCGCGGCGGCTAACTATGGCTACACCTTC. This sequence encodes CASTAAANYGYTF.

The V and J genes are TRBV27 and TRBJ1-1; a possible D gene is TRBD1 (5 bases). The CDR3 loop spans 15 amino acids. Trimming left V 2 bases short and J 1 base short, with 11 bases between. CDR1 and CDR2 from the germline V gene are MNHEY and SMNVEV (reference sequence). The CDR3 sequence: CASSLGSGPNTEAFF. CDR3 DNA: TGTGCCAGCAGTTTAGGGTCGGGGCCGAACACTGAAGCTTTCTTT.

The rearrangement joins TRBV5-6 to TRBJ2-5; D is undetermined. V was cut by 0 bases and J by 4 bases, with 10 bases left in between. Germline V gene lookup returns CDR1 SGHDT and CDR2 YYEEEE. This CDR3 region has 14 residues. The CDR3 DNA reads as TGTGCCAGCAGCTTGGGGCAGTTGAGAGAGACCCAGTACTTC. Protein sequence: CASSLGQLRETQYF.

This chain connects TRBV7-9 to TRBJ2-7; D not certain. Germline CDR1 and CDR2: SEHNR and FQNEAQ (reference sequence). The germline V and J ends were trimmed by 5 bases and 2 bases, with 4 bases remaining between them. CDR3 size: 11 residues. For the CDR3, the DNA is TGTGCCAGCAGCCGCACCTACGAGCAGTACTTC. This codes for CASSRTYEQYF. Together with reference TRBV7-9 and TRBJ2-7, the CDR3 gives the full variable domain: DTGVSQNPRHKITKRGQNVTFRCDPISEHNRLYWYRQTLGQGPEFLTYFQNEAQLEKSRLLSDRFSAERPKGSFSTLEIQRTEQGDSAMYLCASSRTYEQYFGPGTRLTVT.

V is TRBV28 and J is TRBJ1-1; the D is unclear. The germline gives CDR1 MDHEN, CDR2 SYDVKM. Trimming removed 10 bases at V and 1 base at J, with 16 bases between. This CDR3 region has 14 residues. The chain's CDR3 is CATRAGRSNTEAFF. The CDR3 DNA reads TGTGCCACCCGGGCCGGGCGTTCGAACACTGAAGCTTTCTTT.

This clone was seen only a few times. An end of the junction does not agree with germline; a read error may underlie this. V is TRBV2 and J is TRBJ1-5; D not certain. CDR1 is SNHLY, CDR2 FYNNEI, per germline. The CDR3 spans 15 residues. The CDR3 coding sequence is TGTGCCAGCAGGGAAGACACAGATAGCAATCAGCCCCAGCATTTT. It encodes CASREDTDSNQPQHF.

The V and J genes are TRBV28 and TRBJ1-1; 10 bases line up with TRBD1. Germline CDR1 is MDHEN and CDR2 is SYDVKM. Trimming took 3 bases from V and 1 from J; bases not matched to a gene: 5. CDR3 length: 16 amino acids. The CDR3 protein is CASSFPGTGENTEAFF. For the CDR3, the DNA is TGTGCCAGCAGTTTTCCCGGGACAGGGGAGAACACTGAAGCTTTCTTT.

The rearrangement joins TRBV7-3 to TRBJ2-1; TRBD2 matches 7 bases. The CDR3 runs 16 residues. CDR1 is SGHTA and CDR2 is FQGTGA in the germline V gene. V gave up 5 bases and J gave up 1 base; unmatched junction bases: 8. The CDR3 region is CASSPAGSGSYNEQFF. In nucleotides, the CDR3 is TGTGCCAGCAGCCCAGCGGGAAGTGGTTCCTACAATGAGCAGTTCTTC.

The chain combines TRBV27 with TRBJ1-1; D is unclear. The V and J ends lost 0 bases and 5 bases respectively, with 10 bases between them. This CDR3 is built from 14 residues. In germline, CDR1 is MNHEY, CDR2 SMNVEV (reference sequence). CDR3 coding DNA: TGTGCCAGCAGTTTATCTGTGGGAGGGACTGAAGCTTTCTTT. Amino acids: CASSLSVGGTEAFF.

This clone was counted a single time. J is TRBJ2-1 and V is TRBV6-5, with D unresolved. This CDR3 contains 15 residues. Germline V lookup: CDR1 MNHEY, CDR2 SVGAGI. Between the trimmed V and J ends, which lost 6 bases and 6 bases, there was a span of 18 bases. The CDR3 protein is CASSLGVTAGNEQFF. In DNA form, the CDR3 reads TGTGCCAGCAGCCTGGGTGTCACGGCTGGCAATGAGCAGTTCTTC.

This rearrangement joins TRBV6-5 to TRBJ2-2, with unresolved D. V was shortened by 6 bases and J by 6 bases, with 5 bases between the two germline ends. Germline CDR1 MNHEY, CDR2 SVGAGI. The CDR3 sequence is 11 residues long. CDR3 loop: CASSPAGELFF. The CDR3 bases are TGTGCCAGCAGCCCCGCCGGGGAGCTGTTTTTT.

The chain couples TRBV28 to TRBJ2-1; weak D call: TRBD2 (6 bases). This CDR3 region has 11 residues. The V gene's germline CDR1 is MDHEN and CDR2 SYDVKM. V lost 8 bases, J lost 10 bases, and 12 bases lay in between. CDR3 sequence (DNA): TGTGCCAGCTCCAGGGCGGGGGAGCAGTTCTTC. Protein product: CASSRAGEQFF.

The chain links TRBV19 to TRBJ2-7; TRBD2 matches 10 bases. Germline V gene sequence: CDR1 LNHDA, CDR2 SQIVND (reference sequence). CDR3 length: 15 residues. The junction had 10 bases not matched to a gene; V was cut back by 9 bases and J by 2 bases. The CDR3 loop is CASASRSGRAYEQYF. The CDR3 DNA sequence: TGTGCCAGCGCGTCGAGGAGCGGGAGGGCCTACGAGCAGTACTTC.

The chain carries TRBV9 and TRBJ1-2; possibly TRBD1 for D (5 bases). V shed 1 base and J shed 2 bases, with 6 bases lying between them. The germline V gene encodes CDR1 SGDLS and CDR2 YYNGEE. CDR3 length equals 13 residues. The CDR3 is CASSVSGNYGYTF. The CDR3 DNA reads as TGTGCCAGCAGCGTATCAGGGAACTATGGCTACACCTTC.

V gene TRBV7-2 combines with J gene TRBJ1-1, with D uncertain. Germline V gene lookup returns CDR1 SGHTA and CDR2 FQGNSA. This CDR3 has 13 residues. V lost 4 bases to trimming and J lost 6 bases, with 12 bases between them. CDR3 DNA: TGTGCCAGCAGCTCTTTCACCCCACCTGAAGCTTTCTTT. Translation gives CASSSFTPPEAFF. The full variable domain, its missing parts supplied by reference TRBV7-2 and TRBJ1-1, is GAGVSQSPSNKVTEKGKDVELRCDPISGHTALYWYRQSLGQGLEFLIYFQGNSAPDKSGLPSDRFSAERTGGSVSTLTIQRTQQEDSAVYLCASSSFTPPEAFFGQGTRLTVV.